The 3 T cell receptor beta chains given below trace back to one sample, sequenced in a study of cytomegalovirus exposure and HLA in healthy donors. The study ran its PCR with 60 Vbeta and 13 Jbeta primers. Profiling relied on immunoSEQ multiplex PCR, and the TCRdb table lists in-frame clones only, not all of them. The sample has roughly 120,000 clones; under 85% are singletons. The sample was PBMCs. All receptors derive from a man aged 30 to 45 in good health and CMV-seropositive.

This clone has only one observation. DNA for the CDR3: TGCGCCAGCAGCCAAGAGGTTCCAGGGGCCTTCTCCTATAATTCACCCCTCCACTTT. Amino acids: CASSQEVPGAFSYNSPLHF. The chain employs TRBV4-1 and TRBJ1-6; D possibly corresponds to TRBD1 (6 bases). With 0 bases removed from V and 0 bases from J, the gap between germline ends came to 15 bases. The CDR3 is 19 amino acids. Germline CDR1 reads MGHRA; CDR2 reads YSYEKL.

This clone appeared a few times. At one boundary the junction diverges from the germline segment, which might be a read error. The genes are TRBV7-7 and TRBJ2-7; TRBD1 is a possible D gene (6 bases). This CDR3 region has 16 residues. Germline V gene data show CDR1 as SSHAT and CDR2 as FNYEAQ (reference sequence). The CDR3 spells CASSPSTDSEPYEQYF. In DNA, the CDR3 is TGTGCTAGCAGCCCCTCCACGGACAGTGAACCCTACGAGCAGTACTTC.

The genes are TRBV25-1 and TRBJ2-3, with D perhaps matching TRBD2 (5 bases). V gave up 2 bases and J gave up 1 base, with 10 bases separating them. CDR3 size: 15 residues. CDR1 is MGHDK, CDR2 SYGVNS, per germline. The CDR3 DNA sequence: TGTGCCAGCAGTGAAGAGGGTATCGGCACAGATACGCAGTATTTT. The encoded protein is CASSEEGIGTDTQYF.